This entry concerns a single TCR beta chain. What it binds is not known. The data were obtained in a study of T cell responses to AZD1222 COVID-19 vaccine. Findings and limits, study-wide: Repertoires were sampled only after the peak T cell response.

With 0 bases clipped from V and 6 bases from J, the junction kept 3 bases outside the gene matches. The germline gives CDR1 SGHAT, CDR2 FQNNGV. The CDR3 spans 15 residues. Libraries were prepared by immunoSEQ multiplex PCR; TCRdb keeps only in-frame clonotypes and omits some of them. Of approximately 130,000 clones listed, 93% were seen once; the top ten hold under 4%. The clonotype was recovered from an adult in good health. The chain employs TRBV11-2 and TRBJ1-4; 8 nucleotides agree with TRBD1. The sequencing used peripheral blood, collected on day 0 of AZD1222 vaccination. CDR3 region: CASSLDPGGDEKLFF. CDR3 coding DNA: TGTGCCAGCAGCTTAGATCCAGGGGGCGATGAAAAACTGTTTTTT.